The rows below give T cell receptor beta chains drawn from one sample of a study of CD8 T cells in ankylosing spondylitis. MiXCR, run by TCRdb on the 5' RACE reads, gives a single entry per CDR3 protein. The sample carries about 540,000 distinct CDR3 sequences, more than 9.5% recorded once. The sample consisted of blood, either unsorted or a sorted T cell fraction (not recorded which). The origin of the receptors is a male donor with ankylosing spondylitis. CDR3s include the opening cysteine and the closing phenylalanine or tryptophan. A D gene is named only where the DNA matches it firmly. The size of a clone is reported for some rows only, either as once, few or many, or as a class for expanded clones.

D gene	J gene	clone size	V gene	CDR3 protein	CDR3 DNA
.	TRBJ2-2	.	TRBV3-1	CASSQDGAGRELFF	TGTGCCAGCAGCCAAGATGGGGCAGGGCGGGAGCTGTTTTTT
TRBD2	TRBJ2-5	.	TRBV28	CASRGSGRGRQETQYF	TGTGCCAGCAGGGGTAGCGGGAGAGGTCGCCAAGAGACCCAGTACTTC
TRBD2	TRBJ2-1	many	TRBV20-1	CSARVPSGNEQFF	TGCAGTGCTAGGGTCCCTAGCGGCAATGAGCAGTTCTTC
.	TRBJ1-3	.	TRBV5-1	CASSLGGLEENTIYF	TGCGCCAGCAGCTTGGGAGGTCTTGAGGAAAACACCATATATTTT
TRBD2	TRBJ2-1	few	TRBV20-1	CSAPKGTSGDYNEQFF	TGCAGTGCTCCAAAGGGGACTAGCGGGGATTACAATGAGCAGTTCTTC
.	TRBJ1-1	few	TRBV6-1	CASSSQGRVAFF	TGTGCCAGCAGTAGCCAGGGTAGGGTAGCTTTCTTT
.	TRBJ2-1	few	TRBV7-2	CASSPRSAPPGANEQFF	TGTGCCAGCAGCCCCAGGAGCGCACCTCCCGGCGCCAATGAGCAGTTCTTC
.	TRBJ1-2	.	TRBV2	CASRAETGPYGYTF	TGTGCCAGCAGGGCCGAGACAGGACCCTATGGCTACACCTTC
.	TRBJ1-1	.	TRBV3-1	CASSQIRYRPKNTEAFF	TGTGCCAGCAGTCAAATTAGGTACAGGCCGAAGAACACTGAAGCTTTCTTT
.	TRBJ1-2	.	TRBV7-2	CASSLEADLYGYTF	TGTGCCAGCAGCTTAGAGGCGGACCTCTATGGCTACACCTTC
.	TRBJ1-1	.	TRBV15	CATSRKGTEAFF	TGTGCCACCAGCAGAAAGGGGACTGAAGCTTTCTTT
.	TRBJ2-1	.	TRBV2	CASERSSYNEQFF	TGTGCCAGCGAGCGGAGCTCCTACAATGAGCAGTTCTTC
.	TRBJ2-3	many	TRBV4-1	CASRGDGFQRSDTQYF	TGCGCCAGCAGGGGGGATGGGTTCCAGCGCAGCGATACGCAGTATTTT
TRBD2	TRBJ2-1	.	TRBV20-1	CSARESPGLAGGPGSYNEQFF	TGCAGTGCTAGAGAGTCGCCGGGACTAGCGGGAGGACCCGGCTCCTACAATGAGCAGTTCTTC
TRBD2	TRBJ2-1	few	TRBV2	CASMGLAGVNEQFF	TGTGCCAGCATGGGTCTAGCGGGAGTTAATGAGCAGTTCTTC
.	TRBJ2-3	.	TRBV5-1	CASSARDPQTDTQYF	TGCGCCAGCAGCGCCCGGGACCCACAGACAGATACGCAGTATTTT
TRBD2	TRBJ2-3	.	TRBV14	CAGQWSGVSTDTQYF	TGTGCCGGTCAGTGGAGCGGGGTTAGCACAGATACGCAGTATTTT
.	TRBJ2-2	few	TRBV4-2	CASSQDRRELFF	TGTGCCAGCAGCCAAGATCGGCGGGAGCTGTTTTTT
TRBD2	TRBJ2-5	few	TRBV5-6	CASSSVTSGRAEETQYF	TGTGCCAGCAGCTCGGTGACTAGCGGGAGGGCTGAGGAGACCCAGTACTTC
TRBD2	TRBJ2-5	.	TRBV12-3/TRBV12-4	CASSPLAGDKRETQYF	TGTGCCAGCAGTCCCCTAGCGGGAGATAAGAGAGAGACCCAGTACTTC
.	TRBJ2-1	few	TRBV12-3/TRBV12-4	CASSSRGRGSGSYNEQFF	TGTGCCAGCAGCTCAAGGGGCCGGGGTTCGGGGTCCTACAATGAGCAGTTCTTC
.	TRBJ1-5	.	TRBV7-8	CASSQRVQSNSNQPQHF	TGTGCCAGCAGCCAACGGGTCCAGTCCAATAGCAATCAGCCCCAGCATTTT
TRBD2	TRBJ2-1	few	TRBV20-1	CSASQGLANYNEQFF	TGCAGTGCTAGCCAGGGACTAGCGAACTACAATGAGCAGTTCTTC
TRBD1	TRBJ2-1	many	TRBV7-2	CASSLGDRGVREQFF	TGTGCCAGCAGCTTGGGGGACAGGGGGGTACGTGAGCAGTTCTTC
.	TRBJ1-5	.	TRBV6-1	CASSPRTSKAQHF	TGTGCCAGCAGTCCGCGGACCTCGAAGGCCCAGCATTTT
TRBD1	TRBJ1-5	.	TRBV20-1	CSARNRGRDQPQHF	TGCAGTGCTAGAAACAGGGGTCGGGATCAGCCCCAGCATTTT
TRBD2	TRBJ2-3	few	TRBV6-5	CASSYSRLADSTDTQYF	TGTGCCAGCAGTTACTCGAGGCTAGCGGATAGCACAGATACGCAGTATTTT
TRBD2	TRBJ2-1	few	TRBV4-2	CASSHSEAGGNEQFF	TGTGCCAGCAGCCATAGTGAGGCGGGGGGCAATGAGCAGTTCTTC
.	TRBJ2-3	few	TRBV20-1	CSARNDNTDTQYF	TGCAGTGCTAGAAATGACAACACAGATACGCAGTATTTT
TRBD2	TRBJ2-3	.	TRBV24-1	CATSDLGSRREDTDTQYF	TGTGCCACCAGTGATTTGGGCTCGCGGCGGGAGGACACAGATACGCAGTATTTT
TRBD1	TRBJ2-5	many	TRBV2	CASIQQGQWETQYF	TGTGCCAGCATACAGCAGGGACAGTGGGAGACCCAGTACTTC
.	TRBJ1-3	.	TRBV20-1	CSARTAGNTIYF	TGCAGTGCTAGGACAGCTGGAAACACCATATATTTT
TRBD2	TRBJ2-7	few	TRBV15	CATSLRTSGIYEQYF	TGTGCCACCAGCCTAAGGACTAGCGGGATCTACGAGCAGTACTTC
.	TRBJ2-5	few	TRBV20-1	CSASQGLETQYF	TGCAGTGCTAGTCAGGGGTTAGAGACCCAGTACTTC
.	TRBJ2-5	.	TRBV20-1	CSATTKETQYF	TGCAGTGCTACTACCAAAGAGACCCAGTACTTC
TRBD1	TRBJ1-1	few	TRBV3-1	CASSYGQGAEAFF	TGTGCCAGCAGCTACGGACAGGGCGCTGAAGCTTTCTTT
TRBD2	TRBJ2-7	few	TRBV25-1	CASSGIAGGPEQYF	TGTGCCAGCAGTGGAATAGCGGGAGGACCCGAGCAGTACTTC
TRBD2	TRBJ2-1	few	TRBV7-8	CASSLAGTSGNYNEQFF	TGTGCCAGCAGCTTAGCTGGGACTAGCGGAAATTACAATGAGCAGTTCTTC
TRBD1	TRBJ2-2	few	TRBV29-1	CSGRTGGGGELFF	TGCAGCGGAAGGACAGGGGGAGGCGGGGAGCTGTTTTTT